Each of the 15 T cell receptor beta chains below was sequenced from the same sample in a study of T cell responses to AZD1222 COVID-19 vaccine. Sequencing was performed with immunoSEQ multiplex PCR; in TCRdb, only in-frame clones are kept and a portion is missing. The data hold about 83,000 clones, with over 75% observed a single time. This sample comprised peripheral blood, obtained on day 0 of MenACWY control vaccination. These receptors were taken from an adult in good health.

The chain links TRBV6-2 or TRBV6-3 to TRBJ1-1; tentative D call: TRBD1 (6 bases). V was pared by 0 bases and J by 1 base, with 9 bases between. CDR1 MNHEY and CDR2 SVGEGT come from the germline V gene. CDR3 length: 15 amino acids. CDR3 amino acids: CASSYSRGPNTEAFF. The CDR3, as DNA: TGTGCCAGCAGTTACTCCAGGGGCCCGAACACTGAAGCTTTCTTT.

The chain employs TRBV27 and TRBJ2-1; no reliable D call. Between the trimmed V and J ends, which lost 6 bases and 5 bases, there was a span of 8 bases. The CDR3 covers 12 residues. Germline V gene data show CDR1 as MNHEY and CDR2 as SMNVEV (reference sequence). The CDR3: CASRGSNNEQFF. The DNA of the CDR3 is TGTGCCAGCAGGGGGTCCAACAATGAGCAGTTCTTC.

This rearrangement joins TRBV7-9 to TRBJ1-2, with D possibly TRBD1 on 5 matching bases. CDR1 SEHNR and CDR2 FQNEAQ come from the germline V gene (reference sequence). Trimming pared 3 bases from V and 5 bases from J, leaving 10 bases between. CDR3 size: 13 residues. The CDR3 DNA sequence: TGTGCCAGCAGCTTTGGACAAGAATATGGCTACACCTTC. Amino acid sequence: CASSFGQEYGYTF. The full variable domain, its missing parts supplied by reference TRBV7-9 and TRBJ1-2, is DTGVSQNPRHKITKRGQNVTFRCDPISEHNRLYWYRQTLGQGPEFLTYFQNEAQLEKSRLLSDRFSAERPKGSFSTLEIQRTEQGDSAMYLCASSFGQEYGYTFGSGTRLTVV.

The chain combines TRBV6-5 with TRBJ2-7; weak D call: TRBD1 (5 bases). Germline values: CDR1 MNHEY, CDR2 SVGAGI. The germline V and J ends were trimmed by 2 bases and 2 bases, with 10 bases remaining between them. CDR3 length equals 14 residues. This chain's CDR3 is CASSYGQGAYEQYF. The CDR3 DNA sequence: TGTGCCAGCAGTTACGGTCAGGGCGCCTACGAGCAGTACTTC.

The rearrangement joins TRBV9 to TRBJ2-1; D is unresolved. This CDR3 contains 13 residues. Germline lookup yields CDR1 SGDLS and CDR2 YYNGEE. Trimming stripped 0 bases from V and 4 bases from J, with 5 bases between. In DNA form, the CDR3 reads TGTGCCAGCAGCGTAGCCGGGTACAATGAGCAGTTCTTC. This translates into CASSVAGYNEQFF. Looking up the rest from reference TRBV9 and TRBJ2-1 gives the full variable domain: DSGVTQTPKHLITATGQRVTLRCSPRSGDLSVYWYQQSLDQGLQFLIQYYNGEERAKGNILERFSAQQFPDLHSELNLSSLELGDSALYFCASSVAGYNEQFFGPGTRLTVL.

This clone was picked up a small number of times. V gene TRBV7-9 combines with J gene TRBJ2-7; D gene ambiguous. The germline V gene has CDR1 SEHNR and CDR2 FQNEAQ (reference sequence). V lost 2 bases to trimming and J lost 1 base, with 6 bases between them. This CDR3 is built from 13 residues. The CDR3, as DNA: TGTGCCAGCAGCTTACCGCTGTCCTACGAGCAGTACTTC. It translates to CASSLPLSYEQYF.

This chain links TRBV7-9 with TRBJ2-5; 10 bases line up with TRBD1. In germline, CDR1 is SEHNR, CDR2 FQNEAQ (reference sequence). V lost 1 base to trimming and J lost 5 bases; unmatched junction nucleotides: 4. The CDR3 is 15 amino acids. CDR3 nucleotide sequence: TGTGCCAGCAGCTTAGGACAGGGGGCGTTGGAGACCCAGTACTTC. This sequence encodes CASSLGQGALETQYF.

This clone was seen more than once but under ten times. The chain has TRBV28 and TRBJ1-2; the match to TRBD1 covers 12 bases. V trimming: 6 bases; J trimming: 4 bases; junction bases outside the gene matches: 6. Per the germline V gene, CDR1 is MDHEN and CDR2 is SYDVKM. The CDR3 is 15 residues long. The CDR3 spells CASRPGTGGLYGYTF. CDR3 in DNA: TGTGCCAGCAGACCCGGGACAGGGGGCCTCTATGGCTACACCTTC.

The chain joins TRBV12-3 or TRBV12-4 to TRBJ2-1; D gene ambiguous. The length of the CDR3 is 13 residues. The V and J ends lost 3 bases and 9 bases respectively, with 12 bases between them. CDR3 in amino acids: CASSFFRVGEQFF. The CDR3 region has the DNA TGTGCCAGCAGTTTCTTTAGGGTTGGTGAGCAGTTCTTC.

The gene calls are TRBV9 and TRBJ2-6; D is tentatively TRBD1 or TRBD2 (5 bases each). The CDR3 is 16 amino acids. V was trimmed by 4 bases and J by 3 bases, leaving 14 bases between them. CDR1 SGDLS and CDR2 YYNGEE come from the germline V gene. CDR3 sequence reads: CASSTRGPDGANVLTF. CDR3 bases: TGTGCCAGCAGCACTAGGGGACCGGATGGGGCCAACGTCCTGACTTTC.

The chain employs TRBV7-8 and TRBJ1-1; D possibly corresponds to TRBD1 (6 bases). Germline CDR1 is SGHVS and CDR2 is FQNEAQ. Trimming took off 5 bases at V and 3 bases at J, with 13 bases between the two ends. The CDR3 sequence is 14 residues long. The CDR3 here is CASSRGQLYTEAFF. The CDR3 nucleotides read TGTGCCAGCAGCCGAGGACAGTTATACACTGAAGCTTTCTTT.

The chain carries TRBV9 and TRBJ1-6; possibly TRBD1 for D (6 bases). V was trimmed by 4 bases and J by 9 bases, leaving 17 bases between them. CDR1 SGDLS and CDR2 YYNGEE come from the germline V gene. CDR3 size: 15 residues. The CDR3 nucleotides are TGTGCCAGCAGCTCACAGGACAGCCTAGTTTCACCCCTCCACTTT. Translation: CASSSQDSLVSPLHF.

This clone was observed a few times. The gene calls are TRBV7-2 and TRBJ2-1; D gene ambiguous. V lost 5 bases to trimming and J lost 3 bases, with 11 bases between them. Looked up from germline, CDR1 is SGHTA and CDR2 is FQGNSA. This CDR3 comprises 14 residues. For the CDR3, the DNA is TGTGCCAGCAGCCCCCTGGACGGCTACAATGAGCAGTTCTTC. This sequence encodes CASSPLDGYNEQFF.

The chain uses TRBV28 and TRBJ1-4; 9 bases line up with TRBD1. The length of the CDR3 is 14 residues. Germline-derived CDR1 and CDR2 are MDHEN and SYDVKM. The junction had 8 bases not matched to a gene; V was cut back by 7 bases and J by 8 bases. The CDR3 nucleotides read TGTGCCAGCAATACCGGGACAGGGCAGGAAAAACTGTTTTTT. Residues: CASNTGTGQEKLFF. The variable domain in full, with the rest retrieved from reference TRBV28 and TRBJ1-4, is DVKVTQSSRYLVKRTGEKVFLECVQDMDHENMFWYRQDPGLGLRLIYFSYDVKMKEKGDIPEGYSVSREKKERFSLILESASTNQTSMYLCASNTGTGQEKLFFGSGTQLSVL.

The rearrangement uses TRBV28 and TRBJ1-5; TRBD1 is a possible D gene (6 bases). V was trimmed by 7 bases and J by 0 bases, leaving 16 bases between them. This CDR3 comprises 16 residues. Germline CDR1 and CDR2: MDHEN and SYDVKM. The CDR3, as DNA: TGTGCCAGCACAGGACGAGGGGGTAATAGCAATCAGCCCCAGCATTTT. Protein: CASTGRGGNSNQPQHF.